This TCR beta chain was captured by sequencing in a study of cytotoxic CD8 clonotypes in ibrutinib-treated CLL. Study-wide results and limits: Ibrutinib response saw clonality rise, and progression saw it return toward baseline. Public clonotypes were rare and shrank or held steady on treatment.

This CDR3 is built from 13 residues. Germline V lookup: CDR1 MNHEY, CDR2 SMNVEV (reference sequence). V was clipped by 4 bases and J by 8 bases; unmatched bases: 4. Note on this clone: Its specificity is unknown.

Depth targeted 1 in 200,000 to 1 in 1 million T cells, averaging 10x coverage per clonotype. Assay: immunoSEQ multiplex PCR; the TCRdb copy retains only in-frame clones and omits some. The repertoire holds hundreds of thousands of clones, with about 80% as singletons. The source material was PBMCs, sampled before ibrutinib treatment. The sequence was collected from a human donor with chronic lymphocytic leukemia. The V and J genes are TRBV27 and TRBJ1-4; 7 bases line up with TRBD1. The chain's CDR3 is CASSYRDREKLFF. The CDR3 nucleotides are TGTGCCAGCAGTTACCGGGACAGAGAAAAACTGTTTTTT.